Listed here are 21 T cell receptor beta chains from one sample, sequenced in a study of T cells in Graves' hyperthyroidism and ophthalmopathy. RNA transcripts gave rise to amplified TCR beta CDR3 regions. HTBI primers drove first-round RT-PCR of the TCR CDR3. TCRdb re-derived calls from the multiplex PCR reads in MiXCR, one entry per CDR3 protein. The sample lists 490,000 or so distinct CDR3 sequences; roughly 22% were seen once. The specimen was blood. The receptors derive from a woman in her sixties or seventies with Graves' ophthalmopathy.

The chain links TRBV5-1 to TRBJ1-2, with D perhaps matching TRBD1 (5 bases). The CDR3 loop spans 15 amino acids. Germline values: CDR1 SGHRS, CDR2 YFSETQ. Trimming removed 4 bases from V and 5 bases from J, with 18 bases in between. For the CDR3, the DNA is TGCGCCAGCAGCGCGATCAGGGATCTGCGGTATGGCTACACCTTC. Translated: CASSAIRDLRYGYTF.

The chain links TRBV19 to TRBJ1-5, with 7 bases aligning to TRBD1. V gave up 4 bases and J gave up 7 bases; unmatched junction bases: 4. The CDR3 contains 13 residues. The germline V gene has CDR1 LNHDA and CDR2 SQIVND (reference sequence). As DNA, the CDR3 is TGTGCCAGTAGTACAAACAGGGGCCAGCCCCAGCATTTT. This codes for CASSTNRGQPQHF.

The J gene is TRBJ1-4, the V gene TRBV7-2; 9 bases line up with TRBD1. The germline V gene has CDR1 SGHTA and CDR2 FQGNSA. J was trimmed by 7 bases and V by 1 base; bases with no gene match: 4. This CDR3 region has 15 residues. CDR3: CASSLGTGVFEKLFF. The CDR3 nucleotides read TGTGCCAGCAGCTTAGGGACAGGGGTTTTTGAAAAACTGTTTTTT. Combining the CDR3 with reference TRBV7-2 and TRBJ1-4 gives the whole variable domain GAGVSQSPSNKVTEKGKDVELRCDPISGHTALYWYRQSLGQGLEFLIYFQGNSAPDKSGLPSDRFSAERTGGSVSTLTIQRTQQEDSAVYLCASSLGTGVFEKLFFGSGTQLSVL.

This clonotype has ten or more counts. J is TRBJ2-7 and V is TRBV29-1; D gene uncertain. The CDR3 consists of 12 residues. Looked up from germline, CDR1 is SQVTM and CDR2 is ANQGSEA. The V end lost 0 bases, the J end lost 2 bases, and 5 bases lay between the germline ends. The CDR3 loop reads CSVEDGTYEQYF. The DNA of the CDR3 is TGCAGCGTTGAAGATGGGACCTACGAGCAGTACTTC.

The rearrangement uses TRBV4-1 and TRBJ2-1; the D gene could be TRBD1 or TRBD2 (5 bases each). Trimming removed 5 bases at V and 4 bases at J, with 15 bases between. CDR1 is MGHRA, CDR2 YSYEKL, per germline. This CDR3 has 15 residues. CDR3 sequence: CASSVIGAGYNEQFF. The CDR3 DNA reads TGCGCCAGCAGCGTCATAGGGGCGGGTTACAATGAGCAGTTCTTC.

The chain has TRBV6-1 and TRBJ1-5; D may be TRBD1 (6 bases). The germline V and J ends were trimmed by 3 bases and 2 bases, with 14 bases remaining between them. Germline-derived CDR1 and CDR2 are MNHNS and SASEGT. This CDR3 spans 16 amino acids. For the CDR3, the DNA is TGTGCCAGCAGTGATGGGGACAACTGGGGCAATCAGCCCCAGCATTTT. Its protein product is CASSDGDNWGNQPQHF.

The table lists this clonotype with a few counts. This chain uses TRBV28 with TRBJ1-4; the D is unclear. The CDR3 runs 14 residues. Trimming took 1 base from V and 7 from J, leaving 10 bases between them. Germline CDR1 MDHEN, CDR2 SYDVKM. The CDR3 protein is CASSLSLQIEKLFF. As DNA, the CDR3 is TGTGCCAGCAGTTTATCCTTACAGATTGAAAAACTGTTTTTT.

This chain joins TRBV29-1 and TRBJ2-1, with D maybe TRBD1 (5 bases). The CDR3 length is 13 residues. Trimming took off 3 bases at V and 4 bases at J, with 10 bases between the two ends. The V gene's germline CDR1 is SQVTM and CDR2 ANQGSEA. The CDR3 coding sequence is TGCAGCGTTGAGTGGGGCCTTTACAATGAGCAGTTCTTC. Translated, it gives CSVEWGLYNEQFF.

In nucleotides, the CDR3 is TGTGCCACCAGTGATTTCGATACGCAGTATTTT. Translated, it gives CATSDFDTQYF. The chain links TRBV24-1 to TRBJ2-3; D remains ambiguous. This CDR3 region has 11 residues. Germline CDR1 is KGHDR and CDR2 is SFDVKD. The ends were cut back, 1 base at V and 6 bases at J, with 1 base in the middle.

V and J are TRBV7-9 and TRBJ1-4; TRBD1 agrees at 10 bases. The CDR3 extends over 15 amino acids. Germline-derived CDR1 and CDR2 are SEHNR and FQNEAQ (reference sequence). V lost 4 bases and J lost 8; bases outside the gene matches: 7. The CDR3 DNA sequence: TGTGCCAGCAGCTCGGGACAGGGGAGTGAGGAAAAACTGTTTTTT. Its translation: CASSSGQGSEEKLFF. The complete variable domain, with remaining parts taken from reference TRBV7-9 and TRBJ1-4, reads DTGVSQNPRHKITKRGQNVTFRCDPISEHNRLYWYRQTLGQGPEFLTYFQNEAQLEKSRLLSDRFSAERPKGSFSTLEIQRTEQGDSAMYLCASSSGQGSEEKLFFGSGTQLSVL.

With regard to this clonotype: The junction departs from the called germline gene at one end, perhaps through a read error. This chain links TRBV7-7 with TRBJ1-1, with TRBD1 matching over 7 bases. CDR3 size: 16 residues. The germline gives CDR1 SSHAT, CDR2 FNYEAQ (reference sequence). The CDR3 sequence is CASSRYSTGMNTEAFF. The CDR3 DNA reads TGTGCTAGCAGCCGATATTCGACAGGGATGAACACTGAAGCTTTCTTT.

This clonotype was recorded at least ten times. The gene calls are TRBV2 and TRBJ1-4; D uncertain. The CDR3 runs 14 residues. V was clipped by 5 bases and J by 0 bases, with 7 bases between them. CDR1 is SNHLY and CDR2 is FYNNEI in the germline V gene. CDR3 nucleotide sequence: TGTGCCAGCAGTAAATCTGCAACTAATGAAAAACTGTTTTTT. Translation: CASSKSATNEKLFF.

This clonotype showed up just once. This chain uses TRBV6-1 with TRBJ2-1, with TRBD2 identical over 10 bases. Germline V gene data show CDR1 as MNHNS and CDR2 as SASEGT. This CDR3 contains 13 residues. V shed 3 bases, J shed 7 bases, and the junction held 0 bases outside the gene matches. The CDR3 is CASSETSGNEQFF. DNA for the CDR3: TGTGCCAGCAGTGAGACTAGCGGGAATGAGCAGTTCTTC.

The chain employs TRBV5-6 and TRBJ2-3; TRBD2 aligns across 10 bases. Germline trimming cut 4 bases from V and 7 bases from J; bases unmatched to any gene: 9. The CDR3 has 15 amino acids. In germline, CDR1 is SGHDT, CDR2 YYEEEE. CDR3 DNA: TGTGCCAGCAGCGGGCTAGCGGGAGATACATATACGCAGTATTTT. It specifies CASSGLAGDTYTQYF.

This clonotype was recorded at least ten times. The chain combines TRBV2 with TRBJ1-2; 7 positions match TRBD1. The J segment lost 4 bases and the V segment lost 6 bases, leaving 2 bases of the junction unmatched. From germline, CDR1 is SNHLY and CDR2 FYNNEI. The CDR3 is 12 amino acids. The CDR3 region is CASRPGGYGYTF. CDR3 nucleotides: TGTGCCAGCAGGCCAGGGGGCTATGGCTACACCTTC. Full variable domain (missing parts from reference TRBV2 and TRBJ1-2): EPEVTQTPSHQVTQMGQEVILRCVPISNHLYFYWYRQILGQKVEFLVSFYNNEISEKSEIFDDQFSVERPDGSNFTLKIRSTKLEDSAMYFCASRPGGYGYTFGSGTRLTVV.

A few counts support this clonotype. The chain links TRBV3-1 to TRBJ2-1; 10 positions match TRBD1. Per germline, CDR1 LGHDT and CDR2 YNNKEL (reference sequence). CDR3 length: 13 residues. The V and J ends lost 4 bases and 15 bases, in that order; junction bases with no gene match: 9. CDR3 sequence reads: CASSLTPGQGLFF. CDR3 bases: TGTGCCAGCAGCCTCACCCCGGGACAGGGGTTGTTCTTC.

This clonotype was counted between two and nine times. The rearrangement uses TRBV20-1 and TRBJ2-5; D call uncertain. V was cut by 6 bases and J by 5 bases, with 7 bases left in between. There are 10 residues in the CDR3. Germline V CDR1 and CDR2: DFQATT, SNEGSKA (reference sequence). The CDR3 nucleotides are TGCAGTGCATGGCTTGAGACCCAGTACTTC. Encoded protein: CSAWLETQYF.

CDR3 bases: TGCGCCAGCAGCCAAGCGGACAGGGGGCTCGTTGAAGCTTTCTTT. The encoded protein is CASSQADRGLVEAFF. The chain carries TRBV4-1 and TRBJ1-1; 11 bases match TRBD1. CDR3 length: 15 amino acids. Germline V CDR1 and CDR2: MGHRA, YSYEKL. The trim removed 1 base at V and 7 bases at J, leaving 5 bases unmatched.

The genes are TRBV27 and TRBJ1-1, with a tentative D call TRBD1 (6 bases). Germline CDR1 is MNHEY and CDR2 is SMNVEV (reference sequence). Between the trimmed V and J ends, which lost 6 bases and 4 bases, there was a span of 12 bases. CDR3 length equals 13 residues. The CDR3, as DNA: TGTGCCAGCAGGACAGGCGGGATCACTGAAGCTTTCTTT. This codes for CASRTGGITEAFF.

This clonotype appeared many times. The chain recombines TRBV7-2 with TRBJ2-3; possibly TRBD2 for D (5 bases). This CDR3 has 14 amino acids. V lost 5 bases, J lost 4 bases, and 13 bases lay in between. Germline-derived CDR1 and CDR2 are SGHTA and FQGNSA. Written as DNA, the CDR3 is TGTGCCAGCAGCAAGCTAGCCCACCCAGATACGCAGTATTTT. Encoded protein: CASSKLAHPDTQYF.

This chain uses TRBV19 with TRBJ1-5; no clear D gene. CDR3 length: 15 residues. CDR1 is LNHDA and CDR2 is SQIVND in the germline V gene (reference sequence). V was clipped by 5 bases and J by 6 bases, with 17 bases between them. CDR3 loop: CASSPSRTAGQPQHF. DNA of the CDR3: TGTGCCAGTAGTCCAAGTCGCACGGCGGGTCAGCCCCAGCATTTT.